Shown below are 30 T cell receptor beta chains from a single sample sequenced in a study of blood T cells in healthy people across ages. Sample-barcoded 5' priming and a J-beta primer mix drove a second PCR of roughly 7 to 11 cycles. Via MiXCR, TCRdb re-called the 5' RACE reads, giving one row per CDR3 protein. The table has under 850,000 distinct CDR3 sequences, around 34% seen once. Sample: blood. All receptors derive from a man in his late teens or twenties in good health.

Notes on this clonotype: A much more abundant neighbour one base away suggests this may be a read error. This chain links TRBV7-9 with TRBJ2-5; the D call may be TRBD1 or TRBD2 (5 bases each). Germline values: CDR1 SEHNR, CDR2 FQNEAQ (reference sequence). The CDR3 has 15 residues. Trimming took off 0 bases at V and 11 bases at J, with 19 bases between the two ends. The CDR3 DNA reads as TGTGCCAGCAGCTTAGCCCCGGGACGAAGTCATGAGCAGTACTTC. It specifies CASSLAPGRSHEQYF.

This clonotype has only a few counts. The genes are TRBV7-9 and TRBJ2-3, with D maybe TRBD1 (5 bases). There are 15 residues in the CDR3. The germline V gene has CDR1 SEHNR and CDR2 FQNEAQ (reference sequence). V lost 5 bases and J lost 5, with 17 bases in between. The CDR3 bases are TGTGCCAGCAGCCACAAGGGGCGACCAGTAGATACGCAGTATTTT. Encoded protein: CASSHKGRPVDTQYF.

The chain uses TRBV7-9 and TRBJ1-2; D is uncertain. CDR3 length equals 15 residues. V lost 1 base to trimming and J lost 0 bases, with 9 bases between them. Germline CDR1 is SEHNR and CDR2 is FQNEAQ (reference sequence). The CDR3 DNA is TGTGCCAGCAGCTTAGTTGTGGTCCCTAACTATGGCTACACCTTC. It codes for CASSLVVVPNYGYTF.

A word on this clonotype: Possible read error: a much larger clone is one base away. V and J are TRBV6-2 or TRBV6-3 and TRBJ2-5; perhaps TRBD2 as D (6 bases). V was pared by 5 bases and J by 11 bases, with 24 bases between. The germline V gene encodes CDR1 MNHEY and CDR2 SVGEGT. The CDR3 length is 15 residues. CDR3 sequence (DNA): TGTGCCAGCAGTAACCGCGGGATTGGCTACAATGAGCAGTACTTC. As protein: CASSNRGIGYNEQYF.

This chain links TRBV5-1 with TRBJ2-5; 15 nucleotides align to TRBD2. V was clipped by 4 bases and J by 5 bases; unmatched bases: 9. Germline loops: CDR1 SGHRS, CDR2 YFSETQ. This CDR3 is 17 amino acids long. DNA for the CDR3: TGCGCCAGCAGCCCAGACCATGGGACTAGCGGGGGGGAGACCCAGTACTTC. Encoded protein: CASSPDHGTSGGETQYF.

This clonotype has ten or more counts. This chain uses TRBV16 with TRBJ1-6; D uncertain. Germline V gene lookup returns CDR1 KGHSY and CDR2 FQNENV. V shed 4 bases and J shed 7 bases, with 11 bases lying between them. The CDR3 length is 14 residues. The CDR3 nucleotides are TGTGCCAGCAGCCCTGCCCAAGGAAATTCACCCCTCCACTTT. Encoded protein: CASSPAQGNSPLHF.

The rearrangement links TRBV3-1 to TRBJ1-1; 9 bases line up with TRBD1. The V gene's germline CDR1 is LGHDT and CDR2 YNNKEL (reference sequence). The CDR3 runs 13 residues. The J segment lost 11 bases and the V segment lost 1 base, leaving 5 bases of the junction unmatched. Here the CDR3 reads CASSQGGGTGAFF. DNA for the CDR3: TGTGCCAGCAGCCAAGGGGGCGGGACAGGGGCTTTCTTT. The variable domain in full, with the rest retrieved from reference TRBV3-1 and TRBJ1-1, is DTAVSQTPKYLVTQMGNDKSIKCEQNLGHDTMYWYKQDSKKFLKIMFSYNNKELIINETVPNRFSPKSPDKAHLNLHINSLELGDSAVYFCASSQGGGTGAFFGQGTRLTVV.

Note on this clonotype: A read error may be the cause here, since a much bigger clone is one base away. The V call is TRBV12-3 or TRBV12-4, the J call TRBJ1-1, with TRBD1 matching 7 bases. V was pared by 11 bases and J by 1 base, with 16 bases of the junction left unmatched. The CDR3 extends over 16 amino acids. The CDR3 nucleotides are TGTGCCCGTCCGCCCCCGACAGGGCCAAGGAACACTGAAGCTTTCTTT. It encodes CARPPPTGPRNTEAFF.

This clonotype has ten or more counts. The gene calls are TRBV16 and TRBJ2-1; 10 positions agree with TRBD1. Germline loops: CDR1 KGHSY, CDR2 FQNENV. J lost 4 bases, V lost 0 bases, and 3 bases had no gene match. The CDR3 is made up of 16 amino acids. The CDR3 spells CASSQSTGQGYNEQFF. As DNA, the CDR3 is TGTGCCAGCAGCCAATCGACGGGACAGGGGTACAATGAGCAGTTCTTC.

The V and J genes are TRBV20-1 and TRBJ1-1; TRBD1 aligns across 7 bases. This CDR3 has 15 amino acids. Losses at the gene ends were 3 bases for V and 1 base for J; bases not matched to a gene: 8. The germline V gene has CDR1 DFQATT and CDR2 SNEGSKA (reference sequence). CDR3 loop: CSASRQGGPNTEAFF. The CDR3 DNA follows: TGCAGTGCTAGTAGGCAGGGGGGACCGAACACTGAAGCTTTCTTT.

The V and J genes are TRBV7-2 and TRBJ1-1; 8 positions agree with TRBD1. The CDR3 length is 14 residues. The V gene's germline CDR1 is SGHTA and CDR2 FQGNSA. J gave up 6 bases and V 4 bases, and 7 bases lay outside the gene matches. DNA for the CDR3: TGTGCCAGCAGCTCCAGGGGGCTTTCGGCTGAAGCTTTCTTT. This gives the protein CASSSRGLSAEAFF.

J is TRBJ1-6 and V is TRBV20-1; D is perhaps TRBD1 (5 bases). Trimming removed 6 bases from V and 9 bases from J, with 15 bases in between. The CDR3 length is 13 residues. Germline CDR1 and CDR2: DFQATT and SNEGSKA (reference sequence). CDR3 loop: CSAIDGGTSPLHF. The CDR3 DNA reads TGCAGTGCCATCGATGGGGGTACTTCACCCCTCCACTTT.

The chain has TRBV10-3 and TRBJ2-5; 10 bases line up with TRBD1. Germline CDR1 reads ENHRY; CDR2 reads SYGVKD. The V gene end was trimmed by 4 bases and the J gene end by 11 bases; junction bases not matched to a gene: 7. CDR3 length: 13 amino acids. Here the CDR3 reads CAISGTGGNEQYF. In nucleotides, the CDR3 is TGTGCCATCAGTGGGACAGGGGGAAATGAGCAGTACTTC.

This clonotype was detected only a few times. The rearrangement links TRBV20-1 to TRBJ2-3, with a tentative D call TRBD1 (6 bases). CDR3 size: 13 residues. Germline CDR1 DFQATT, CDR2 SNEGSKA (reference sequence). The V end was cut by 6 bases, the J end by 6 bases, with 16 bases between. CDR3 DNA sequence: TGCAGTGCATCAGGGGCAGGCGGGGATACGCAGTATTTT. Encoded protein: CSASGAGGDTQYF.

The chain employs TRBV7-8 and TRBJ2-3, with TRBD2 matching 12 bases. Germline CDR1 reads SGHVS; CDR2 reads FQNEAQ. This CDR3 spans 18 amino acids. Trimming took 1 base from V and 2 from J; bases not matched to a gene: 7. The CDR3 spells CASSLVLAGGELTDTQYF. The CDR3, as DNA: TGTGCCAGCAGCTTAGTACTAGCGGGGGGCGAACTCACAGATACGCAGTATTTT.

The rearrangement uses TRBV4-2 and TRBJ2-1; D is perhaps TRBD1 or TRBD2 (5 bases each). The J call could be wrong; TRBJ2-7 is a better fit for the DNA end. CDR3 length: 17 amino acids. Germline CDR1 is LGHNA and CDR2 is YNFKEQ. CDR3 sequence: CASSQEPGRSSYNEQYF. In DNA, the CDR3 is TGTGCCAGCAGCCAGGAACCGGGACGGAGCTCCTACAATGAGCAGTACTTC.

V is TRBV20-1 and J is TRBJ2-7, with TRBD2 identical over 10 bases. J lost 5 bases, V lost 6 bases, and 10 bases had no gene match. CDR3 length: 14 residues. Germline V gene lookup returns CDR1 DFQATT and CDR2 SNEGSKA (reference sequence). CDR3 sequence: CSAAAGGLRDEQYF. The CDR3 DNA sequence: TGCAGTGCGGCAGCGGGGGGGCTTCGAGACGAGCAGTACTTC.

The V gene is TRBV2, the J gene TRBJ1-2; D gene uncertain. V was shortened by 7 bases and J by 12 bases, with 18 bases between the two germline ends. Germline loops: CDR1 SNHLY, CDR2 FYNNEI. The CDR3 contains 12 residues. The CDR3 nucleotides read TGTGCCAGCACCCTTAACCCGGAGGTCAACACCTTC. Its translation: CASTLNPEVNTF.

This clonotype was observed a few times. The chain links TRBV7-2 to TRBJ2-3; D gene unclear. Germline V gene data show CDR1 as SGHTA and CDR2 as FQGNSA. Trimming took 1 base from V and 2 from J, leaving 7 bases between them. The CDR3 covers 14 residues. CDR3 sequence: CASSLVVLTDTQYF. DNA of the CDR3: TGTGCCAGCAGCTTAGTGGTCCTCACAGATACGCAGTATTTT.

To note about this clonotype: A much bigger clone sits one base away, suggesting this may be a read error. The chain combines TRBV15 with TRBJ2-5; 8 bases fit TRBD1. CDR3 length equals 16 residues. Trimming took 5 bases from V and 11 from J; bases not matched to a gene: 19. Germline lookup yields CDR1 LNHNV and CDR2 YYDKDF (reference sequence). The CDR3 protein is CATSPHPGQEQNEQYF. The CDR3 DNA follows: TGTGCCACCAGCCCCCATCCGGGACAGGAGCAGAATGAGCAGTACTTC.

CDR3 region: CSGGLANEKLFF. CDR3 coding DNA: TGCAGCGGGGGGTTGGCTAATGAAAAACTGTTTTTT. The chain has TRBV29-1 and TRBJ1-4; D is perhaps TRBD1 (5 bases). CDR1 and CDR2 from the germline V gene are SQVTM and ANQGSEA. V lost 7 bases to trimming and J lost 3 bases, with 9 bases between them. The CDR3 covers 12 residues.

This clonotype has only one observation. This may come from a read error, since a much larger clone is one base off. The CDR3 DNA follows: TGTGCCAGCAGCCTAGTCGGGTCGGGGGACCCCTACAATGAGCAGTACTTC. This sequence encodes CASSLVGSGDPYNEQYF. The chain employs TRBV5-5 and TRBJ2-1; D may be TRBD2 (6 bases). The closer fit of TRBJ2-7 to the DNA end suggests the J call may be wrong. The V gene's germline CDR1 is SGHKS and CDR2 YYEKEE (reference sequence). The CDR3 sequence is 17 residues long.

Many counts were recorded for this clonotype. The chain combines TRBV29-1 with TRBJ2-1; the D gene is possibly TRBD2 (6 bases). The germline V gene has CDR1 SQVTM and CDR2 ANQGSEA. V lost 3 bases and J lost 0, with 6 bases in between. The CDR3 is 13 residues long. CDR3 in amino acids: CSVEGGSYNEQFF. CDR3 DNA sequence: TGCAGCGTTGAGGGGGGCTCCTACAATGAGCAGTTCTTC.

The J gene is TRBJ1-5, the V gene TRBV12-3 or TRBV12-4; the match to TRBD1 covers 8 bases. V was clipped by 4 bases and J by 7 bases; unmatched bases: 6. The CDR3 runs to 14 residues. CDR3 nucleotide sequence: TGTGCCAGCAGTTCGGACAGGGCAGGGCAGCCCCAGCATTTT. Its translation is CASSSDRAGQPQHF.

This chain connects TRBV10-3 to TRBJ1-4; 10 nucleotides line up with TRBD1. This CDR3 spans 14 amino acids. Germline-derived CDR1 and CDR2 are ENHRY and SYGVKD. The V and J ends lost 6 bases and 6 bases, in that order; junction bases with no gene match: 4. The CDR3 loop is CAIRGDRGHEKLFF. The CDR3 bases are TGTGCCATCAGAGGGGACAGGGGCCATGAAAAACTGTTTTTT.

The sample holds a few counts of this clonotype. The rearrangement links TRBV30 to TRBJ1-2; D not resolved. V was cut by 1 base and J by 8 bases, with 8 bases left in between. The germline V gene encodes CDR1 GTSNPN and CDR2 SVGIG (reference sequence). The CDR3 has 11 amino acids. The CDR3 nucleotides read TGTGCCTGGAGTGGAGTTGGCGGCTACACCTTC. Its translation is CAWSGVGGYTF.

The genes are TRBV2 and TRBJ2-5, with a weak D call TRBD2 (5 bases). Per germline, CDR1 SNHLY and CDR2 FYNNEI. Trimming took 7 bases from V and 5 from J, leaving 17 bases between them. The CDR3 extends over 14 amino acids. The CDR3 sequence is CASTGRAAGETQYF. The CDR3 DNA is TGTGCCAGCACTGGACGAGCGGCTGGCGAGACCCAGTACTTC.

This clonotype was counted ten times or more. The V gene is TRBV11-2, the J gene TRBJ2-5, with D uncertain. This CDR3 spans 12 amino acids. CDR1 is SGHAT, CDR2 FQNNGV, per germline. V was clipped by 5 bases and J by 5 bases, with 9 bases between them. The DNA for the CDR3 is TGTGCCAGCAGCCCCGCTGGGGAGACCCAGTACTTC. It translates to CASSPAGETQYF.

This clonotype was counted at least ten times. The gene calls are TRBV12-3 or TRBV12-4 and TRBJ2-1; D is uncertain. V gave up 8 bases and J gave up 3 bases, with 5 bases separating them. There are 11 residues in the CDR3. CDR3 in amino acids: CASGYYNEQFF. The CDR3 bases are TGTGCCAGCGGGTACTACAATGAGCAGTTCTTC.

Remarks on this clonotype: A read error may explain this, as a much larger clone is one base away. V and J are TRBV4-3 and TRBJ2-7, with D possibly TRBD1 on 6 matching bases. Deletions cut 4 bases from V and 3 bases from J, with 16 bases between. This CDR3 has 15 residues. In germline, CDR1 is LGHNA, CDR2 YSLEER. The CDR3 nucleotides read TGCGCCAGCAGCCGAGGCGACAGGCGCCACTACGAGCAGTACTTC. This encodes CASSRGDRRHYEQYF.